The clone carrying this T cell receptor (beta chain) was observed a few times. No antigen is known for it. This specimen comes from a study of a mutant IDH1 vaccine in newly diagnosed glioma. The CDR3 has 12 amino acids. Germline lookup yields CDR1 SQVTM and CDR2 ANQGSEA. V lost 6 bases, J lost 12 bases, and 20 bases lay in between. Sample time point: week 23, last vaccination. Vaccine doses each comprised 300 ug of mutant IDH1 20-mer peptide, with topical imiquimod. Study-wide results and caveats: Among patients, roughly 94% showed immune responses induced by the vaccine.

Repertoires were generated with immunoSEQ multiplex PCR, while TCRdb's copy carries only in-frame clones and drops some. The sample holds about 65,000 clones; approximately 85% are singletons and the top ten take roughly 4%. This chain uses TRBV29-1 with TRBJ1-1; the D gene is possibly TRBD1 (6 bases). Sequencing was performed on PBMCs, taken from a glioma patient whose treatment included an IDH1 peptide vaccine. The receptor comes from a man younger than 45 with glioma. CDR3 sequence reads: CSVARTESNTFF. The CDR3 region has the DNA TGCAGCGTAGCCCGGACAGAATCTAATACTTTCTTT. Filled out from reference TRBV29-1 and TRBJ1-1, the complete variable domain reads SAVISQKPSRDICQRGTSLTIQCQVDSQVTMMFWYRQQPGQSLTLIATANQGSEATYESGFVIDKFPISRPNLTFSTLTVSNMSPEDSSIYLCSVARTESNTFFGQGTRLTVV.